Listed below are T cell receptor beta chains from one sample, sequenced in a study of cytomegalovirus exposure and HLA in healthy donors. Some clones are missing from TCRdb's copy, which holds only in-frame ones; the method was immunoSEQ multiplex PCR. The table includes about 78,000 clones, around 70% detected once. Sequences were obtained from PBMCs. The source of these receptors is a woman in her thirties or forties in good health and CMV-seropositive. Each CDR3 is given with its conserved first and last residue. D genes are given only for firm matches. Part of the rows lack a size; the others show once, few, many or a class for expanded clones.

cdr3_length: 15
d_call: -
clone_size: -
j_call: TRBJ2-2
v_call: TRBV7-9
cdr3_aa: CASSLVLRGTGELFF
cdr3_nt: TGTGCCAGCAGCTTAGTGTTACGCGGTACCGGGGAGCTGTTTTTT

cdr3_length: 13
d_call: -
clone_size: -
j_call: TRBJ1-1
v_call: TRBV6-5
cdr3_aa: CASSRTANTEAFF
cdr3_nt: TGTGCCAGCAGTCGGACAGCGAACACTGAAGCTTTCTTT

cdr3_length: 16
d_call: TRBD1
clone_size: -
j_call: TRBJ2-5
v_call: TRBV6-5
cdr3_aa: CASSYGTGYLGETQYF
cdr3_nt: TGTGCCAGCAGTTACGGGACAGGCTACTTGGGGGAGACCCAGTACTTC

cdr3_length: 15
d_call: -
clone_size: -
j_call: TRBJ1-1
v_call: TRBV5-5
cdr3_aa: CASSEDLREVAEAFF
cdr3_nt: TGTGCCAGCAGCGAGGACTTGAGAGAGGTCGCTGAAGCTTTCTTT

cdr3_length: 14
d_call: TRBD2
clone_size: -
j_call: TRBJ2-1
v_call: TRBV4-3
cdr3_aa: CVSSLWTSHNEQFF
cdr3_nt: TGCGTCAGCAGCCTATGGACTAGTCACAATGAGCAGTTCTTC

cdr3_length: 16
d_call: TRBD2
clone_size: many
j_call: TRBJ2-3
v_call: TRBV5-4
cdr3_aa: CASSPDLGGDTDTQYF
cdr3_nt: TGTGCCAGCAGCCCCGACCTTGGGGGGGATACAGATACGCAGTATTTT

cdr3_length: 16
d_call: TRBD1
clone_size: -
j_call: TRBJ2-5
v_call: TRBV14
cdr3_aa: CASSQEWTGEKETQYF
cdr3_nt: TGTGCCAGCAGCCAAGAATGGACAGGGGAGAAAGAGACCCAGTACTTC

cdr3_length: 15
d_call: TRBD2
clone_size: -
j_call: TRBJ2-1
v_call: TRBV5-1
cdr3_aa: CASTVAGGPYNEQFF
cdr3_nt: TGCGCCAGCACTGTAGCGGGAGGGCCCTACAATGAGCAGTTCTTC

cdr3_length: 15
d_call: TRBD2
clone_size: -
j_call: TRBJ2-2
v_call: TRBV7-9
cdr3_aa: CASSRTSLNTGELFF
cdr3_nt: TGTGCCAGCAGTAGGACTAGCCTTAACACCGGGGAGCTGTTTTTT

cdr3_length: 16
d_call: TRBD2
clone_size: -
j_call: TRBJ2-3
v_call: TRBV5-1
cdr3_aa: CASSLGTSGPTDTQYF
cdr3_nt: TGCGCCAGCAGCCTGGGGACTAGCGGTCCCACAGATACGCAGTATTTT

cdr3_length: 15
d_call: -
clone_size: -
j_call: TRBJ1-4
v_call: TRBV7-9
cdr3_aa: CASSPAPSSDEKLFF
cdr3_nt: TGTGCCAGCAGCCCCGCCCCTTCTTCGGATGAAAAACTGTTTTTT

cdr3_length: 17
d_call: -
clone_size: -
j_call: TRBJ1-2
v_call: TRBV5-1
cdr3_aa: CASSLVAPSLHPYGYTF
cdr3_nt: TGCGCCAGCAGCTTGGTAGCGCCCTCGCTCCACCCCTATGGCTACACCTTC

cdr3_length: 13
d_call: TRBD1
clone_size: -
j_call: TRBJ2-1
v_call: TRBV5-4
cdr3_aa: CASSWDSHNEQFF
cdr3_nt: TGTGCCAGCAGCTGGGACAGTCACAATGAGCAGTTCTTC

cdr3_length: 11
d_call: -
clone_size: few
j_call: TRBJ2-7
v_call: TRBV7-8
cdr3_aa: CASSLYYEQYF
cdr3_nt: TGTGCCAGCAGCTTATACTACGAGCAGTACTTC

cdr3_length: 13
d_call: -
clone_size: -
j_call: TRBJ2-5
v_call: TRBV6-1
cdr3_aa: CASSLPGVETQYF
cdr3_nt: TGTGCCAGCTCCTTACCGGGGGTAGAGACCCAGTACTTC

cdr3_length: 11
d_call: -
clone_size: -
j_call: TRBJ2-7
v_call: TRBV28
cdr3_aa: CASSLGLRQYF
cdr3_nt: TGTGCCAGCAGTTTGGGCCTCCGGCAGTACTTC

cdr3_length: 15
d_call: TRBD2
clone_size: -
j_call: TRBJ2-2
v_call: TRBV6-5
cdr3_aa: CASSSLAGGTGELFF
cdr3_nt: TGTGCCAGCAGTTCCTTAGCGGGGGGAACCGGGGAGCTGTTTTTT

cdr3_length: 15
d_call: -
clone_size: -
j_call: TRBJ1-1
v_call: TRBV18
cdr3_aa: CASSNGEGGSTEAFF
cdr3_nt: TGTGCCAGCTCAAACGGGGAGGGGGGTTCAACTGAAGCTTTCTTT

cdr3_length: 15
d_call: TRBD2
clone_size: -
j_call: TRBJ2-5
v_call: TRBV10-2
cdr3_aa: CASSGVTSGKETQYF
cdr3_nt: TGCGCCAGCAGTGGAGTGACTAGCGGCAAAGAGACCCAGTACTTC

cdr3_length: 13
d_call: -
clone_size: -
j_call: TRBJ1-2
v_call: TRBV14
cdr3_aa: CASGLGGGYGYTF
cdr3_nt: TGTGCCAGCGGCCTGGGGGGGGGCTATGGCTACACCTTC

cdr3_length: 16
d_call: TRBD1
clone_size: once
j_call: TRBJ1-2
v_call: TRBV7-9
cdr3_aa: CSSSPDSGGSIYGYTF
cdr3_nt: TGTTCCAGCAGCCCGGATTCAGGGGGCTCGATCTATGGCTACACCTTC

cdr3_length: 15
d_call: TRBD2
clone_size: -
j_call: TRBJ2-1
v_call: TRBV10-3
cdr3_aa: CAMSYSNGRRNEQFF
cdr3_nt: TGTGCCATGAGCTATTCTAACGGGAGGAGGAATGAGCAGTTCTTC

cdr3_length: 15
d_call: -
clone_size: -
j_call: TRBJ1-1
v_call: TRBV9
cdr3_aa: CASSLLRDFNTEAFF
cdr3_nt: TGTGCCAGCAGCCTCCTTAGGGACTTCAACACTGAAGCTTTCTTT

cdr3_length: 13
d_call: -
clone_size: -
j_call: TRBJ2-2
v_call: TRBV10-3
cdr3_aa: CATEAENTGELFF
cdr3_nt: TGTGCCACCGAGGCGGAAAACACCGGGGAGCTGTTTTTT

cdr3_length: 18
d_call: -
clone_size: -
j_call: TRBJ1-3
v_call: TRBV11-2
cdr3_aa: CASSSQFQFISSGNTIYF
cdr3_nt: TGTGCCAGCAGCTCACAGTTTCAGTTTATTTCGAGCGGAAACACCATATATTTT

cdr3_length: 14
d_call: -
clone_size: few
j_call: TRBJ2-5
v_call: TRBV10-3
cdr3_aa: CAISSGVLQETQYF
cdr3_nt: TGTGCCATCAGCTCGGGAGTGCTTCAAGAGACCCAGTACTTC

cdr3_length: 15
d_call: -
clone_size: -
j_call: TRBJ1-1
v_call: TRBV28
cdr3_aa: CASSAGLTGYTEAFF
cdr3_nt: TGTGCCAGCAGTGCGGGCCTTACGGGATACACTGAAGCTTTCTTT

cdr3_length: 14
d_call: TRBD2
clone_size: -
j_call: TRBJ2-7
v_call: TRBV5-1
cdr3_aa: CASSFGGGSYEQYF
cdr3_nt: TGCGCCAGCAGCTTCGGGGGGGGGAGCTACGAGCAGTACTTC

cdr3_length: 14
d_call: -
clone_size: few
j_call: TRBJ1-3
v_call: TRBV6-5
cdr3_aa: CASSPMVQRNTIYF
cdr3_nt: TGTGCCAGCAGTCCCATGGTTCAGAGAAACACCATATATTTT

cdr3_length: 15
d_call: TRBD2
clone_size: once
j_call: TRBJ2-1
v_call: TRBV5-4
cdr3_aa: CASSPRLAEDNEQFF
cdr3_nt: TGTGCCAGCAGCCCGCGACTAGCGGAGGACAATGAGCAGTTCTTC

cdr3_length: 18
d_call: TRBD2
clone_size: -
j_call: TRBJ2-7
v_call: TRBV19
cdr3_aa: CASSTGTSGSFSFYEQYF
cdr3_nt: TGTGCCAGTAGTACGGGGACTAGCGGGAGTTTTTCATTCTACGAGCAGTACTTC

cdr3_length: 13
d_call: TRBD1
clone_size: -
j_call: TRBJ2-7
v_call: TRBV10-2
cdr3_aa: CASTTRGLNEQYF
cdr3_nt: TGCGCCAGCACTACCAGGGGGCTCAACGAGCAGTACTTC

cdr3_length: 16
d_call: -
clone_size: few
j_call: TRBJ2-6
v_call: TRBV7-6
cdr3_aa: CASSGGTVSGANVLTF
cdr3_nt: TGTGCCAGCAGCGGGGGGACGGTCTCTGGGGCCAACGTCCTGACTTTC

cdr3_length: 16
d_call: TRBD1
clone_size: -
j_call: TRBJ2-7
v_call: TRBV6-5
cdr3_aa: CASSYSRQGLRYEQYF
cdr3_nt: TGTGCCAGCAGTTACTCCCGACAGGGGTTGAGATACGAGCAGTACTTC

cdr3_length: 16
d_call: TRBD1
clone_size: -
j_call: TRBJ2-7
v_call: TRBV9
cdr3_aa: CASSVSPGQGSGEQYF
cdr3_nt: TGTGCCAGCAGCGTATCCCCGGGACAGGGATCGGGGGAGCAGTACTTC

cdr3_length: 16
d_call: -
clone_size: -
j_call: TRBJ2-7
v_call: TRBV4-1
cdr3_aa: CASSQARSDYSYEQYF
cdr3_nt: TGCGCCAGCAGCCAAGCCCGGTCAGACTATTCCTACGAGCAGTACTTC

cdr3_length: 16
d_call: TRBD1
clone_size: -
j_call: TRBJ2-5
v_call: TRBV2
cdr3_aa: CASSEGQGVGRETQYF
cdr3_nt: TGTGCCAGCAGTGAGGGGCAGGGGGTAGGACGGGAGACCCAGTACTTC

cdr3_length: 16
d_call: TRBD1
clone_size: -
j_call: TRBJ1-2
v_call: TRBV7-9
cdr3_aa: CASSLEGQGGTYGYTF
cdr3_nt: TGTGCCAGCAGCTTAGAGGGACAGGGGGGAACCTATGGCTACACCTTC

cdr3_length: 14
d_call: -
clone_size: few
j_call: TRBJ1-1
v_call: TRBV5-1
cdr3_aa: CASSLVAGNTEAFF
cdr3_nt: TGCGCCAGCAGCTTGGTGGCGGGGAACACTGAAGCTTTCTTT

cdr3_length: 16
d_call: -
clone_size: -
j_call: TRBJ2-5
v_call: TRBV21-1
cdr3_aa: CASSKVWTGPQETQYF
cdr3_nt: TGTGCCAGCAGCAAAGTTTGGACAGGGCCACAAGAGACCCAGTACTTC

cdr3_length: 14
d_call: TRBD1
clone_size: -
j_call: TRBJ2-5
v_call: TRBV28
cdr3_aa: CASSKKGAWETQYF
cdr3_nt: TGTGCCAGCAGTAAGAAGGGGGCTTGGGAGACCCAGTACTTC

cdr3_length: 21
d_call: TRBD2
clone_size: -
j_call: TRBJ2-1
v_call: TRBV12-5
cdr3_aa: CASGLPSKRDPELSSYNEQFF
cdr3_nt: TGTGCTAGTGGTTTGCCTTCAAAGCGGGACCCCGAGTTAAGCTCCTACAATGAGCAGTTCTTC

cdr3_length: 15
d_call: TRBD1
clone_size: -
j_call: TRBJ1-6
v_call: TRBV28
cdr3_aa: CASSSGQGNYSPLHF
cdr3_nt: TGTGCCAGCAGTTCGGGACAGGGGAATTACTCACCCCTCCACTTT

cdr3_length: 16
d_call: -
clone_size: few
j_call: TRBJ2-3
v_call: TRBV6-4
cdr3_aa: CASSDSVGGSTDTQYF
cdr3_nt: TGTGCCAGCAGTGACTCAGTGGGAGGTAGCACAGATACGCAGTATTTT

cdr3_length: 15
d_call: -
clone_size: -
j_call: TRBJ2-7
v_call: TRBV5-1
cdr3_aa: CASSLEGDARYEQYF
cdr3_nt: TGCGCCAGCAGCTTGGAAGGGGATGCTCGCTACGAGCAGTACTTC

cdr3_length: 15
d_call: -
clone_size: -
j_call: TRBJ1-2
v_call: TRBV7-9
cdr3_aa: CASSLVGQDIYGYTF
cdr3_nt: TGTGCCAGCAGCTTAGTTGGGCAGGACATCTATGGCTACACCTTC

cdr3_length: 15
d_call: TRBD1
clone_size: -
j_call: TRBJ2-3
v_call: TRBV4-2
cdr3_aa: CATGGTGGRADTQYF
cdr3_nt: TGTGCCACCGGGGGAACAGGGGGCCGCGCAGATACGCAGTATTTT

cdr3_length: 14
d_call: -
clone_size: -
j_call: TRBJ2-5
v_call: TRBV28
cdr3_aa: CASSFNSRKETQYF
cdr3_nt: TGTGCCAGCAGTTTTAATTCCCGTAAAGAGACCCAGTACTTC

cdr3_length: 15
d_call: -
clone_size: once
j_call: TRBJ1-6
v_call: TRBV28
cdr3_aa: CASTLSSVTNSPLHF
cdr3_nt: TGTGCCAGCACCCTTTCGAGTGTTACGAATTCACCCCTCCACTTT

cdr3_length: 17
d_call: -
clone_size: -
j_call: TRBJ1-5
v_call: TRBV27
cdr3_aa: CASNISISDGSNQPQHF
cdr3_nt: TGTGCCAGCAACATTTCTATTTCCGACGGGAGCAATCAGCCCCAGCATTTT

cdr3_length: 14
d_call: TRBD1
clone_size: -
j_call: TRBJ1-2
v_call: TRBV27
cdr3_aa: CASSVGQGYDGYTF
cdr3_nt: TGTGCCAGCAGCGTAGGACAGGGGTATGATGGCTACACCTTC

cdr3_length: 13
d_call: -
clone_size: once
j_call: TRBJ2-2
v_call: TRBV12-2
cdr3_aa: CASRLKQIGELFF
cdr3_nt: TGTGCAAGTCGCTTAAAACAGATCGGGGAGCTGTTTTTT

cdr3_length: 11
d_call: -
clone_size: -
j_call: TRBJ2-7
v_call: TRBV2
cdr3_aa: CASLLANEQYF
cdr3_nt: TGTGCCAGCTTGCTAGCCAACGAGCAGTACTTC

cdr3_length: 16
d_call: -
clone_size: few
j_call: TRBJ2-3
v_call: TRBV5-4
cdr3_aa: CASSFMAGTPTDTQYF
cdr3_nt: TGTGCCAGCAGCTTTATGGCCGGGACACCCACAGATACGCAGTATTTT

cdr3_length: 14
d_call: TRBD1
clone_size: -
j_call: TRBJ1-5
v_call: TRBV27
cdr3_aa: CPPGQGAGNQPQHF
cdr3_nt: TGTCCCCCGGGACAGGGGGCCGGCAATCAGCCCCAGCATTTT

cdr3_length: 14
d_call: TRBD1
clone_size: -
j_call: TRBJ1-1
v_call: TRBV27
cdr3_aa: CASSPRQGRTEAFF
cdr3_nt: TGTGCCAGCAGTCCCAGACAGGGCCGCACTGAAGCTTTCTTT